One sample yielded the 22 T cell receptor beta chains listed below, sequenced in a study of T cell changes during pregnancy in multiple sclerosis. Assay: immunoSEQ multiplex PCR; the TCRdb copy retains only in-frame clones and omits some. The sample has tens of thousands of clones; around 93% are singletons. Here the sequenced sample was peripheral blood, taken in the first trimester of pregnancy. Every receptor here comes from a female donor with multiple sclerosis, enrolled in a pregnancy study.

The chain has TRBV5-6 and TRBJ2-7; 10 bases agree with TRBD2. Germline CDR1 is SGHDT and CDR2 is YYEEEE. After removal of 2 bases from V and 3 bases from J, the junction contained 5 bases not matched to a gene. The CDR3 contains 15 residues. The CDR3 is CASSFSLAGVYEQYF. The CDR3 nucleotides read TGTGCCAGCAGCTTTTCGCTAGCGGGGGTCTACGAGCAGTACTTC.

This clone appeared a single time. An end of the junction differs from the germline gene, which may be a read error. The genes are TRBV7-7 and TRBJ1-4, with D possibly matching TRBD1 (6 bases). This CDR3 is built from 16 residues. From germline, CDR1 is SSHAT and CDR2 FNYEAQ (reference sequence). The CDR3 bases are TGTGCTAGCAGCCCCCTTGTAACAGGGCGCGGTGAAAAACTGTTTTTT. This translates into CASSPLVTGRGEKLFF.

The V and J genes are TRBV7-3 and TRBJ1-2; 9 bases are shared with TRBD1. CDR3 length equals 15 residues. CDR1 and CDR2 (germline): SGHTA, FQGTGA. Unmatched junction bases numbered 7, after V lost 6 bases and J lost 2 bases. CDR3 bases: TGTGCCAGCAGTACTACAGGGGGCCAAAACTATGGCTACACCTTC. Residues: CASSTTGGQNYGYTF.

The gene calls are TRBV4-3 and TRBJ2-1, with 7 positions matching TRBD2. This CDR3 is 15 amino acids long. With 1 base clipped from V and 4 bases from J, the junction kept 4 bases outside the gene matches. The germline V gene encodes CDR1 LGHNA and CDR2 YSLEER. This CDR3 is CASSQVSSGYNEQFF. The DNA of the CDR3 is TGCGCCAGCAGCCAAGTCTCTAGCGGATACAATGAGCAGTTCTTC.

The chain has TRBV7-9 and TRBJ1-5; TRBD1 agrees at 7 bases. Trimming cost V 5 bases and J 4 bases; bases outside gene matches: 20. The germline CDR1 and CDR2 sequences are SEHNR and FQNEAQ (reference sequence). The CDR3 is 19 residues long. This CDR3 reads CASSPRPPSTGLVNQPQHF. For the CDR3, the DNA is TGTGCCAGCAGCCCCCGTCCCCCTTCGACAGGGTTGGTAAATCAGCCCCAGCATTTT.

The chain recombines TRBV13 with TRBJ2-1; 8 positions agree with TRBD2. Germline lookup yields CDR1 PRHDT and CDR2 FYEKMQ (reference sequence). The junction had 3 bases not matched to a gene; V was cut back by 4 bases and J by 1 base. This CDR3 spans 15 amino acids. The CDR3 bases are TGTGCCAGCAGCTCGCGACTAGCGTCCTACAATGAGCAGTTCTTC. Protein product: CASSSRLASYNEQFF.

The gene calls are TRBV30 and TRBJ1-1; 7 nucleotides align to TRBD1. The V and J ends lost 3 bases and 2 bases, in that order; junction bases with no gene match: 3. The V gene's germline CDR1 is GTSNPN and CDR2 SVGIG (reference sequence). The CDR3 spans 13 residues. CDR3 in amino acids: CAWSRQGNTEAFF. The CDR3 DNA follows: TGTGCCTGGAGCAGACAGGGCAACACTGAAGCTTTCTTT.

This chain's CDR3 is CASSRTGGNEKLFF. The CDR3 bases are TGTGCCAGCTCCCGGACAGGAGGGAATGAAAAACTGTTTTTT. The V gene is TRBV18, the J gene TRBJ1-4; 7 nucleotides agree with TRBD1. The J segment lost 5 bases and the V segment lost 6 bases, leaving 6 bases of the junction unmatched. CDR3 length equals 14 residues. The V gene's germline CDR1 is KGHSH and CDR2 LQKENI.

This chain uses TRBV5-6 with TRBJ1-1, with 9 bases lining up with TRBD1. The V segment lost 0 bases and the J segment 7 bases; nucleotides outside the gene matches: 7. Looked up from germline, CDR1 is SGHDT and CDR2 is YYEEEE. The CDR3 sequence is 15 residues long. The CDR3, as DNA: TGTGCCAGCAGCTTGGGTCCGGGACAGGGTTTTGAAGCTTTCTTT. Translated: CASSLGPGQGFEAFF.

The sample holds a few counts of this clone. This chain joins TRBV29-1 and TRBJ1-1; tentative D call: TRBD1 (5 bases). Between the trimmed V and J ends, which lost 4 bases and 0 bases, there was a span of 12 bases. Germline-derived CDR1 and CDR2 are SQVTM and ANQGSEA. The CDR3 has 14 amino acids. CDR3 sequence reads: CSVGVGGMNTEAFF. CDR3 coding DNA: TGCAGCGTTGGGGTCGGGGGGATGAACACTGAAGCTTTCTTT.

The chain is built from TRBV9 and TRBJ1-6; a possible D gene is TRBD1 (6 bases). V gave up 3 bases and J gave up 11 bases, with 12 bases separating them. CDR3 length: 13 residues. The germline V gene encodes CDR1 SGDLS and CDR2 YYNGEE. CDR3 coding DNA: TGTGCCAGCAGCGAAAGACAGGTTCCACCCCTCCACTTT. Residues: CASSERQVPPLHF.

The V gene is TRBV30, the J gene TRBJ1-1, with D possibly TRBD1 on 5 matching bases. This CDR3 contains 12 residues. Germline V CDR1 and CDR2: GTSNPN, SVGIG (reference sequence). Trimming took off 3 bases at V and 7 bases at J, with 12 bases between the two ends. The CDR3 spells CAWSPGDFEAFF. As DNA, the CDR3 is TGTGCCTGGAGCCCGGGGGATTTTGAAGCTTTCTTT.

The chain has TRBV4-3 and TRBJ2-5, with a possible D match to TRBD2 (5 bases). The V gene's germline CDR1 is LGHNA and CDR2 YSLEER. V was clipped by 2 bases and J by 2 bases, with 12 bases between them. There are 15 residues in the CDR3. The CDR3 spells CASSQSPSGQETQYF. DNA for the CDR3: TGCGCCAGCAGCCAAAGCCCCTCGGGACAAGAGACCCAGTACTTC.

The V and J genes are TRBV7-2 and TRBJ1-3; 7 positions match TRBD1. CDR3 length: 15 amino acids. Trimming at V came to 2 bases and at J to 4 bases, leaving 5 bases not matched to a gene. Per germline, CDR1 SGHTA and CDR2 FQGNSA. This chain's CDR3 is CASSLRGLTGNTIYF. The CDR3, as DNA: TGTGCCAGCAGCTTAAGGGGGCTGACGGGAAACACCATATATTTT. The whole variable domain, filled in from reference TRBV7-2 and TRBJ1-3, reads GAGVSQSPSNKVTEKGKDVELRCDPISGHTALYWYRQSLGQGLEFLIYFQGNSAPDKSGLPSDRFSAERTGGSVSTLTIQRTQQEDSAVYLCASSLRGLTGNTIYFGEGSWLTVV.

This clone was recorded only once. This chain connects TRBV7-3 to TRBJ2-7; 11 bases fit TRBD1. V lost 3 bases and J lost 2; bases outside the gene matches: 0. Per the germline V gene, CDR1 is SGHTA and CDR2 is FQGTGA. This CDR3 contains 14 residues. The CDR3 sequence is CASSLGQGAYEQYF. The CDR3 DNA reads as TGTGCCAGCAGCTTGGGACAGGGGGCCTACGAGCAGTACTTC. Variable domain in full (rest from reference TRBV7-3 and TRBJ2-7): GAGVSQTPSNKVTEKGKYVELRCDPISGHTALYWYRQSLGQGPEFLIYFQGTGAADDSGLPNDRFFAVRPEGSVSTLKIQRTERGDSAVYLCASSLGQGAYEQYFGPGTRLTVT.

The V gene is TRBV11-2, the J gene TRBJ2-7; D call uncertain. Germline V CDR1 and CDR2: SGHAT, FQNNGV. The CDR3 contains 13 residues. Trimming took 3 bases from V and 1 from J, leaving 7 bases between them. The CDR3 here is CASSFDTSYEQYF. The CDR3 DNA follows: TGTGCCAGCAGCTTCGACACGTCCTACGAGCAGTACTTC.

The V gene is TRBV19, the J gene TRBJ2-7; 7 nucleotides match TRBD2. Trimming cost V 5 bases and J 2 bases; bases outside gene matches: 6. Germline values: CDR1 LNHDA, CDR2 SQIVND (reference sequence). CDR3 length: 14 amino acids. The CDR3, as DNA: TGTGCCAGTAGTCAACCGGGACTACCCTACGAGCAGTACTTC. It encodes CASSQPGLPYEQYF.

J is TRBJ1-4 and V is TRBV7-6; 7 nucleotides match TRBD1. Germline V CDR1 and CDR2: SGHVS, FNYEAQ. The J segment lost 8 bases and the V segment lost 1 base, leaving 16 bases of the junction unmatched. This CDR3 comprises 18 residues. CDR3 DNA: TGTGCCAGCAGCTTAGTCCCCAGCCGCCCCGGGACAGCCGAAAAACTGTTTTTT. Amino acids: CASSLVPSRPGTAEKLFF.

V and J are TRBV11-1 and TRBJ1-1, with a weak D call TRBD1 (6 bases). V shed 3 bases and J shed 3 bases, with 11 bases lying between them. Germline CDR1 and CDR2: SGHAT and FQDESV (reference sequence). This CDR3 contains 14 residues. Here the CDR3 DNA reads TGTGCCAGCAGCTTCGGTCAGGGGTACACTGAAGCTTTCTTT. It codes for CASSFGQGYTEAFF.

V gene TRBV7-3 combines with J gene TRBJ1-6, with no clear D. This CDR3 region has 14 residues. The V and J ends lost 3 bases and 0 bases respectively, with 3 bases between them. Germline V gives CDR1 SGHTA, CDR2 FQGTGA. CDR3: CASSFSSYNSPLHF. The CDR3 region has the DNA TGTGCCAGCAGCTTTAGCTCCTATAATTCACCCCTCCACTTT.

The V and J genes are TRBV4-2 and TRBJ2-2, with TRBD2 identical over 9 bases. Germline lookup yields CDR1 LGHNA and CDR2 YNFKEQ. CDR3 length: 18 residues. With 4 bases clipped from V and 5 bases from J, the junction kept 14 bases outside the gene matches. The CDR3 coding sequence is TGTGCCAGCAGCCGGTCCTCGGGCGGGGGGGCCCTAACCGGGGAGCTGTTTTTT. This translates into CASSRSSGGGALTGELFF.

This clone is medium-sized within its sample. The genes are TRBV5-6 and TRBJ2-7; D not resolved. Germline V gene sequence: CDR1 SGHDT, CDR2 YYEEEE. The CDR3 spans 13 residues. Trimming took 2 bases from V and 1 from J, leaving 7 bases between them. The CDR3 DNA reads as TGTGCCAGCAGCTTTGGAGTTTCCTACGAGCAGTACTTC. Protein sequence: CASSFGVSYEQYF.